A selection of T cell receptor beta chains follows, all from one sample in a study of blood T cell repertoires in COVID-19. Using immunoSEQ multiplex PCR, the repertoire was profiled, and TCRdb retains in-frame clones only, with some absent. The sample holds over 15,000 clones, under 80% seen once. The sequenced sample consisted of peripheral blood. Receptors originate from a man in his 70s with active or convalescent COVID-19. Both conserved end residues are part of each CDR3. A D gene is named only where the DNA matches it firmly. The listing skips clone size in some rows; elsewhere it reads once, few, many or a size class.

d_call: TRBD1; clone_size: -; v_call: TRBV19; j_call: TRBJ1-1; cdr3_nt: TGTGCTAAAACAGGGGCTCGATGGGAAGCTTTCTTT; cdr3_aa: CAKTGARWEAFF
d_call: TRBD1; clone_size: -; v_call: TRBV19; j_call: TRBJ1-4; cdr3_nt: TGTGCCAGTAGTATTCGACAGGGGTTGAATGAAAAACTGTTTTTT; cdr3_aa: CASSIRQGLNEKLFF
d_call: -; clone_size: once; v_call: TRBV7-5; j_call: TRBJ2-1; cdr3_nt: TGTGCCAGAAGCTTAGGGGGGACAGGGACGAGTGAGCAGTTCTTC; cdr3_aa: CARSLGGTGTSEQFF
d_call: TRBD1; clone_size: -; v_call: TRBV30; j_call: TRBJ2-7; cdr3_nt: TGTGCCTGTACCGGGACAGGGGAGTACGAGCAGTACTTC; cdr3_aa: CACTGTGEYEQYF
d_call: -; clone_size: -; v_call: TRBV2; j_call: TRBJ1-5; cdr3_nt: TGTGCCAGCAGTGATACGGGTTATGAGCCCCAGCATTTT; cdr3_aa: CASSDTGYEPQHF
d_call: TRBD1; clone_size: -; v_call: TRBV4-3; j_call: TRBJ1-4; cdr3_nt: TGCGCCAGCAGCCAAGGGCCACAGGGGGAGACTAATGAAAAACTGTTTTTT; cdr3_aa: CASSQGPQGETNEKLFF
d_call: -; clone_size: -; v_call: TRBV3-1/TRBV3-2; j_call: TRBJ2-2; cdr3_nt: TGTGCCAGCAGCCCATTGGGCCCGAACACCGGGGAGCTGTTTTTT; cdr3_aa: CASSPLGPNTGELFF
d_call: -; clone_size: -; v_call: TRBV20-1; j_call: TRBJ1-5; cdr3_nt: TGCAGTGCTAGTCCTGGCAGTCGCCAGCCCCAGCATTTT; cdr3_aa: CSASPGSRQPQHF
d_call: -; clone_size: -; v_call: TRBV27; j_call: TRBJ2-1; cdr3_nt: TGTGCCAGCAGTCTATATCGACAGAGAGGTCTCTACAATGAGCAGTTCTTC; cdr3_aa: CASSLYRQRGLYNEQFF
d_call: TRBD1; clone_size: -; v_call: TRBV12-3/TRBV12-4; j_call: TRBJ1-5; cdr3_nt: TGTGCCAGCAGTGGGACAGGGAGTCAGCCCCAGCATTTT; cdr3_aa: CASSGTGSQPQHF
d_call: TRBD2; clone_size: -; v_call: TRBV5-1; j_call: TRBJ2-1; cdr3_nt: TGCGCCAGCAGACTAGCGGGAGGTAATGAGCAGTTCTTC; cdr3_aa: CASRLAGGNEQFF
d_call: -; clone_size: few; v_call: TRBV12-3/TRBV12-4; j_call: TRBJ1-6; cdr3_nt: TGTGCCAGCAGTTTCGGGGAAAGTTCACCCCTCCACTTT; cdr3_aa: CASSFGESSPLHF
d_call: -; clone_size: -; v_call: TRBV15; j_call: TRBJ2-1; cdr3_nt: TGTGCCACCAGCAGAGTGAACGGTGAGCAGTTCTTC; cdr3_aa: CATSRVNGEQFF
d_call: -; clone_size: -; v_call: TRBV7-2; j_call: TRBJ2-1; cdr3_nt: TGTGCCAGCAGCTTACGCCGCGTTAATGAGCAGTTCTTC; cdr3_aa: CASSLRRVNEQFF
d_call: TRBD1; clone_size: few; v_call: TRBV10-3; j_call: TRBJ2-7; cdr3_nt: TGTGCCATCAGTGGACAGGGGGCTTACTACGAGCAGTACTTC; cdr3_aa: CAISGQGAYYEQYF
d_call: -; clone_size: -; v_call: TRBV6-5; j_call: TRBJ2-7; cdr3_nt: TGTGCCAGCAGACGAAGCGTAGGTGCCTACGAGCAGTACTTC; cdr3_aa: CASRRSVGAYEQYF